This T cell receptor beta chain is drawn from a study of identical twins listed by TCRdb under 2016. Broadly, across the study: TCR alpha and beta repertoires from monozygotic twins, unrelated adults of various ages and cord blood were deep-sequenced to test whether fetal clonotypes persist. To rule out contamination, the twin experiments were replicated at different times with different library preparation protocols. Study-wide findings and limitations: In monozygotic twins, out-of-frame TCR alpha sharing was systematically underestimated by recombination models, although the models agreed with sharing between unrelated individuals. Because the same donors could not be followed over many years, conclusions were based on cross-sectional statistical analysis. Abundant cord blood beta clonotypes carried fewer insertions; young adult naive repertoires showed a weaker similar trend, while memory repertoires showed none. Excess twin sharing in beta out-of-frame sequences was weaker because fewer shared sequences lowered the signal-to-noise ratio. Zero-insertion analyses could be partly confounded by invariant T cells such as MAIT and iNKT, although diverse VJ usage argued against such confounding for most clonotypes. Compared with coincidental sharing between unrelated individuals, out-of-frame TCR alpha sequences shared between twins had an excess of sequences with low generation probability.

Receptor amplification or capture employed 5' RACE. The run used an Illumina HiSeq 2000. A universal primer binding site was introduced by template switching, and a unique molecular identifier was present in the final cDNA, enabling accurate counting of TCR cDNA molecules. Specific primers in the conserved constant-segment region were used to synthesize first-strand cDNA for the TCR alpha and beta chains. To control for contamination, every cDNA library was double barcoded, receiving both a SMART-Mk sample barcode and Illumina barcodes. TruSeq adapter sequences along with Illumina sample barcodes were introduced in two successive PCR steps. Sequencing of the TCR alpha and beta cDNA libraries was done on the Illumina HiSeq platform using custom primers. As for the original processing: Unique molecular identifiers were extracted from raw reads with MiGEC, and CDR3 positions were determined with MiXCR. Recombination models were inferred per individual with the repgenHMM and IGoR tools using an EM algorithm. Shared clonotype analysis was performed with the tcR package in R, normalizing sharing by the product of cloneset sizes. Out-of-frame nonproductive sequences were analyzed to study raw recombination free of thymic and clonal selection effects. TCRdb took the public reads, trimmed them with fastp at Q25, ran MiXCR for clone calling and kept in-frame beta chains. Every CDR3 protein is listed once, alongside the most common genes and DNA of its rows. These V and J calls derive from TCRdb rather than the authors' analysis. Present in this sample are hundreds of thousands of distinct CDR3 sequences, approximately 13% of which were seen just once. In total, the top ten clones hold around 1.5% of the sample.

Taken from the germline V gene (reference sequence), the CDR1 and CDR2 loops are DFQATT and SNEGSKA. The germline V and J ends show losses of 4 bases and 0 bases respectively, and no gene match explains 5 bases of the junction. There are 14 amino acids in the CDR3, from cysteine to phenylalanine inclusive. Left in the record is the CDR3 DNA by itself, 42 bases read in frame from the first base. To note about this clonotype: Its antigen is currently not known. Qualities for individual bases were not recorded, and no much larger clone is one base off.

All donors were healthy Caucasians. Three pairs of female monozygotic twins, all aged 18 to 29 years, were included in the twin cohort. RNA for TCR libraries was isolated from peripheral blood mononuclear cells. The same sample was also studied in work on yellow fever vaccine responses in identical twins. The second investigation adds: According to the authors, the vaccine-induced T cell response in identical twins seemed to be partly convergent and partly specific to each individual. The study precisely tracked vaccine-responding T cell clones in identical twins.

The sample was PBMCs. The chain uses TRBV20-1 and TRBJ1-1; TRBD1 agrees with 7 junctional bases. This receptor was obtained from a woman younger than 30 in good health. In nucleotide form, the sequence is TGCAGTGCTAAAGAGACAGGGATGAACACTGAAGCTTTCTTT. Translated, it reads CSAKETGMNTEAFF.